This T cell receptor beta chain derives from a study of shared clonotypes between healthy human individuals. Clones were read by immunoSEQ multiplex PCR, and TCRdb kept only the in-frame ones, dropping some. Here the sample spans a few million clones, over 85% being singletons. The CDR3 covers 14 residues. V dropped 4 bases and J dropped 0; count of bases not matched to a gene: 2. CDR1 and CDR2 from the germline V gene are ENHRY and SYGVKD. About this clone: This same CDR3 is encoded by further DNA sequences in the sample.

Sequenced material: naive CD4+ T cells sorted from blood. Subset in this sample: CD45RA+ positively selected. The rearrangement links TRBV10-3 to TRBJ1-1; 7 bases fit TRBD1. The source of this sequence is a man in his late teens or twenties in good health. The CDR3 DNA reads TGTGCCATCAGTGTAGACAGGGTGAACACTGAAGCTTTCTTT. This sequence encodes CAISVDRVNTEAFF.